The 11 T cell receptor beta chains in this list originate from one sample, sequenced in a study of CD4 T cells in relation to SARS-CoV-2 and coronaviruses. Assay: immunoSEQ multiplex PCR; the TCRdb copy retains only in-frame clones and omits some. The sample has 30,000 to 45,000 clones; more than 75% are singletons. Sequencing input: memory CD4+ T cells from PBMCs. These receptors were obtained from an adult with COVID-19.

The chain uses TRBV6-5 and TRBJ2-7; 7 nucleotides line up with TRBD1. This CDR3 has 15 amino acids. Germline V CDR1 and CDR2: MNHEY, SVGAGI. V gave up 6 bases and J gave up 3 bases; unmatched junction bases: 11. CDR3 protein: CASRRQGSQFYEQYF. CDR3 coding DNA: TGTGCCAGCAGACGACAGGGATCACAGTTCTACGAGCAGTACTTC.

This chain uses TRBV9 with TRBJ2-5; D is perhaps TRBD1 or TRBD2 (6 bases each). This CDR3 region has 14 residues. Trimming stripped 0 bases from V and 8 bases from J, with 14 bases between. Per germline, CDR1 SGDLS and CDR2 YYNGEE. The CDR3 is CASSVEGLGGTQYF. The CDR3 bases are TGTGCCAGCAGCGTAGAGGGTTTGGGGGGCACCCAGTACTTC.

This chain uses TRBV14 with TRBJ1-1, with D tentatively TRBD1 (5 bases). Per germline, CDR1 SGHDN and CDR2 FVKESK. CDR3 length: 14 residues. V dropped 4 bases and J dropped 3 bases, with 12 bases sitting between them. CDR3 sequence (DNA): TGTGCCAGCAGCCCTATGACAGCGTACACTGAAGCTTTCTTT. Translated: CASSPMTAYTEAFF.

This clone was detected only once. The chain carries TRBV3-1 (or the pseudogene TRBV3-2) and TRBJ1-2, with 9 bases fitting TRBD1. J was trimmed by 7 bases and V by 8 bases; bases with no gene match: 8. The germline V gene has CDR1 LGHDT and CDR2 YNNKEL (reference sequence). This CDR3 has 13 amino acids. The CDR3 nucleotides are TGTGCCAGCGCCGAGTACAGGGGGCTTGGCTACACCTTC. It yields the protein CASAEYRGLGYTF.

The chain has TRBV2 and TRBJ1-2; D possibly corresponds to TRBD1 (5 bases). This CDR3 region has 13 residues. Germline CDR1 is SNHLY and CDR2 is FYNNEI. The V and J ends lost 2 bases and 6 bases respectively, with 10 bases between them. CDR3 nucleotide sequence: TGTGCCAGCAGTGAAACGGGCAGGGATGGCTACACCTTC. Translated: CASSETGRDGYTF.

The V call is TRBV10-3, the J call TRBJ1-1; 7 bases match TRBD1. In germline, CDR1 is ENHRY, CDR2 SYGVKD. The CDR3 runs to 14 residues. The ends lost 10 bases at V and 0 bases at J; junction bases unmatched: 8. The CDR3 DNA reads as TGTGCCACTATCACAGGGGCGATGAACACTGAAGCTTTCTTT. Amino acids: CATITGAMNTEAFF.

J is TRBJ2-5 and V is TRBV11-3, with 11 bases lining up with TRBD1. Germline loops: CDR1 SGHNT, CDR2 YENEEA. V gave up 5 bases and J gave up 5 bases; unmatched junction bases: 4. The CDR3 loop spans 14 amino acids. CDR3 DNA: TGTGCCAGCAGCCGGGGACAGGGGGTCGAGACCCAGTACTTC. The encoded protein is CASSRGQGVETQYF.

J is TRBJ1-6 and V is TRBV7-2, with unresolved D. From germline, CDR1 is SGHTA and CDR2 FQGNSA. This CDR3 region has 16 residues. Between the trimmed V and J ends, which lost 1 base and 7 bases, there was a span of 14 bases. CDR3: CASSLVVGSENSPLHF. CDR3 nucleotides: TGTGCCAGCAGCTTAGTGGTGGGTTCGGAAAATTCACCCCTCCACTTT.

This clone was counted between two and nine times. V usage is TRBV2 and J usage is TRBJ1-6; 9 nucleotides match TRBD1. The CDR3 extends over 14 amino acids. Germline values: CDR1 SNHLY, CDR2 FYNNEI. The V gene end was trimmed by 10 bases and the J gene end by 13 bases; junction bases not matched to a gene: 14. This chain's CDR3 is CATQQGALKSPLHF. The CDR3 nucleotides read TGTGCCACTCAACAGGGGGCCCTTAAGTCGCCCCTCCACTTT. Looking up the rest from reference TRBV2 and TRBJ1-6 gives the full variable domain: EPEVTQTPSHQVTQMGQEVILRCVPISNHLYFYWYRQILGQKVEFLVSFYNNEISEKSEIFDDQFSVERPDGSNFTLKIRSTKLEDSAMYFCATQQGALKSPLHFGNGTRLTVT.

In its sample, this clone was seen a few times. V usage is TRBV11-2 and J usage is TRBJ1-3; D is unresolved. V was shortened by 4 bases and J by 4 bases, with 11 bases between the two germline ends. Looked up from germline, CDR1 is SGHAT and CDR2 is FQNNGV. The CDR3 is 14 residues long. In nucleotides, the CDR3 is TGTGCCAGCAGCTCGAGGTTGTCCGGAAACACCATATATTTT. Translating gives CASSSRLSGNTIYF.

The gene calls are TRBV5-6 and TRBJ2-7; no reliable D call. V was cut by 4 bases and J by 0 bases, with 14 bases left in between. Per germline, CDR1 SGHDT and CDR2 YYEEEE. The CDR3 is 15 residues long. CDR3 coding DNA: TGTGCCAGCAGCCCTCCCCCCCCAAGCTCCTACGAGCAGTACTTC. It yields the protein CASSPPPPSSYEQYF. The full variable domain, in which reference TRBV5-6 and TRBJ2-7 provide the parts outside the CDR3, is DAGVTQSPTHLIKTRGQQVTLRCSPKSGHDTVSWYQQALGQGPQFIFQYYEEEERQRGNFPDRFSGHQFPNYSSELNVNALLLGDSALYLCASSPPPPSSYEQYFGPGTRLTVT.